A selection of T cell receptor beta chains follows, all from one sample in a study of T cells after yellow fever vaccination. Each CDR3 protein is one row after TCRdb ran MiXCR on the 5' RACE reads. The data show hundreds of thousands of distinct CDR3 sequences, roughly 4.3% seen once. The starting material was PBMCs, obtained 5 days after the yellow fever booster vaccination. Receptor source: a man between 18 and 29 years old who received the YFV17D yellow fever vaccine. Each CDR3 is given without its conserved first and last residue. Each record gives: J gene, V gene, CDR3 protein.

TRBJ2-5 TRBV7-3 ASRRGLAGEQETQY
TRBJ1-2 TRBV10-3 AISAREGDGYT
TRBJ2-7 TRBV2 ASSEGVVRSYEQY
TRBJ2-1 TRBV18 ASSPPSSIPNNEQF
TRBJ2-2 TRBV10-3 AITKREAGELF
TRBJ2-1 TRBV4-3 ASSQEGVFGGLGEQF
TRBJ2-7 TRBV3-1 ASSQAPIREQY
TRBJ2-3 TRBV7-3 ASSYRLSPTDTQY
TRBJ2-4 TRBV11-1 ALLRGAKNIQY
TRBJ2-5 TRBV5-1 ASSSDGLEETQY
TRBJ2-4 TRBV6-1 ASSESGLLNIQY
TRBJ2-5 TRBV11-2 ASSQFRDEKRGETQY
TRBJ2-2 TRBV18 ASSQVSYNTGELF
TRBJ1-3 TRBV6-5 ASSQTFSGNTIY
TRBJ1-2 TRBV30 AWSGWTDYGYT
TRBJ2-2 TRBV5-1 ASSSDSDLELF
TRBJ2-3 TRBV7-9 ASSFPSGVKGTDTQY
TRBJ2-7 TRBV6-6 ASSVRGGSYEQY
TRBJ2-3 TRBV10-3 ATSAGFSTDTQY
TRBJ2-3 TRBV14 ASSQLTDTQY
TRBJ2-3 TRBV15 ATSRGGVGPTDTQY
TRBJ2-2 TRBV12-3/TRBV12-4 ASSPEGPGELF
TRBJ2-1 TRBV3-1 ASSTRTSGGLEQF